The T cell receptor (beta chain) described here comes from a study of shared clonotypes between healthy human individuals. The germline V gene has CDR1 SGHDT and CDR2 YYEEEE. V shed 7 bases and J 12 bases; nucleotides not matched to a gene: 9. The CDR3 contains 13 residues. Positively selected for CCR7, the CD45RO-negative cells used as naive CD8 cells excluded terminally differentiated effector memory CD45RA+ cells. Each replicate PCR on the sorted subsets used 200 to 250 ng DNA (about 30,000 T cell genomes). Libraries were prepared by immunoSEQ multiplex PCR; TCRdb keeps only in-frame clonotypes and omits some of them. The sample holds millions of clones; over 85% are singletons and the top ten take around 1.1%.

The genes are TRBV5-6 and TRBJ2-6, with 8 bases aligning to TRBD1. This clonotype was obtained from a man younger than 35 in good health. The sequenced material came from naive CD8+ T cells sorted from blood. Here the CDR3 DNA reads TGTGCCAGCGCCTTTTCAGGGGGCCTCGTCCTGACTTTC. As protein: CASAFSGGLVLTF. Together with reference TRBV5-6 and TRBJ2-6, the CDR3 gives the full variable domain: DAGVTQSPTHLIKTRGQQVTLRCSPKSGHDTVSWYQQALGQGPQFIFQYYEEEERQRGNFPDRFSGHQFPNYSSELNVNALLLGDSALYLCASAFSGGLVLTFGAGSRLTVL.